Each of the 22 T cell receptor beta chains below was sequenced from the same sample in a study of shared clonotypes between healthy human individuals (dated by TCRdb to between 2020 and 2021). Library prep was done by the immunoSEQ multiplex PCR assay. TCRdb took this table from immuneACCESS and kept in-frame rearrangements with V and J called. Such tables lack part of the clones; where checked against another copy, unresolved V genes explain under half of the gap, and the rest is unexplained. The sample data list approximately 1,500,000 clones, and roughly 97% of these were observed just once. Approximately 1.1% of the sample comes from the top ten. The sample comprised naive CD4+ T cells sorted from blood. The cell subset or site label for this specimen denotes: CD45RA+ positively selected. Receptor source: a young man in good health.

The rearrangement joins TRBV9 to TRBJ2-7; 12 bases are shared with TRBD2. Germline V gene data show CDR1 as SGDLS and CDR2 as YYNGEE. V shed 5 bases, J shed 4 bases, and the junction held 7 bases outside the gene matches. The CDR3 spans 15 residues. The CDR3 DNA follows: TGTGCCAGCAGTCCTAGACTAGCGGGAGAGTACGAGCAGTACTTC. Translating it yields CASSPRLAGEYEQYF.

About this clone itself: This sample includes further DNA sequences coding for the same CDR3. The CDR3 sequence is CASSYRVGTEAFF. CDR3 coding DNA: TGTGCCAGCAGTTACAGGGTTGGCACTGAAGCTTTCTTT. The chain is built from TRBV6-5 and TRBJ1-1; D not resolved. V dropped 2 bases and J dropped 4 bases, with 8 bases sitting between them. Germline CDR1 and CDR2: MNHEY and SVGAGI. This CDR3 has 13 residues.

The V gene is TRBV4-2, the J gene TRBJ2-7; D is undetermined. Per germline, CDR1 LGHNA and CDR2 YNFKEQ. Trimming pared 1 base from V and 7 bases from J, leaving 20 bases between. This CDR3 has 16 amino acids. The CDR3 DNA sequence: TGTGCCAGCAGCCAAGGTGTCCAGGCGTCAAGGTGGGAGCAGTACTTC. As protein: CASSQGVQASRWEQYF.

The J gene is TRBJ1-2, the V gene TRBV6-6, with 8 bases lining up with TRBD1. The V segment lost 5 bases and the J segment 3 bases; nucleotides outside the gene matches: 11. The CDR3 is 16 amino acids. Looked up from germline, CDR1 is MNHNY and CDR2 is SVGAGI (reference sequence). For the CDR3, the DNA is TGTGCCAGCAGTCCCGCAGGGGGCGTTAGAGACTATGGCTACACCTTC. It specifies CASSPAGGVRDYGYTF.

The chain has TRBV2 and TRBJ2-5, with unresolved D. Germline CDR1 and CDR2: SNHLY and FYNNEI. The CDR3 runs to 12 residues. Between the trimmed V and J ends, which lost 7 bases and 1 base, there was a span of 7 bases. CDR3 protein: CASMMGQETQYF. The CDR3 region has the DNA TGTGCCAGCATGATGGGCCAAGAGACCCAGTACTTC.

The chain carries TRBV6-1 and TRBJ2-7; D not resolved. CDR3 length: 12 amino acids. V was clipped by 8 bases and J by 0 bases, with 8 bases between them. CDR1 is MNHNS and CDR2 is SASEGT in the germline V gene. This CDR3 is CASSGHSYEQYF. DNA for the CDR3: TGTGCCAGCTCGGGCCACTCCTACGAGCAGTACTTC.

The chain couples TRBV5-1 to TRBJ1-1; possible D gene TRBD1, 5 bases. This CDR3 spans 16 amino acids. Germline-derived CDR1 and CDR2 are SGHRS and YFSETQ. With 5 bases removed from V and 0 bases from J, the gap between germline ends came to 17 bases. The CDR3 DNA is TGCGCCAGCAGTCATTCAGGGTCTACAATGAACACTGAAGCTTTCTTT. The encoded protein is CASSHSGSTMNTEAFF.

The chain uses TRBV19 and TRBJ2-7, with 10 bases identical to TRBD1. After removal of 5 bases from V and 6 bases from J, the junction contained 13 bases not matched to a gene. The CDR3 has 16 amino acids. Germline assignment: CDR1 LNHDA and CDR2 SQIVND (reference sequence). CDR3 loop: CASSPGTGEARIEQYF. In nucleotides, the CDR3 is TGTGCCAGTAGTCCTGGGACAGGGGAGGCCCGGATCGAGCAGTACTTC.

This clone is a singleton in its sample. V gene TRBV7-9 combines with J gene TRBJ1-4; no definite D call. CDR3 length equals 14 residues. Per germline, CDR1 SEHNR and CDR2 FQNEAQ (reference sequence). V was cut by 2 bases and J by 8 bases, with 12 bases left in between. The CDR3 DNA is TGTGCCAGCAGCTTAACCCACATAGGGGAAAAACTGTTTTTT. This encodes CASSLTHIGEKLFF.

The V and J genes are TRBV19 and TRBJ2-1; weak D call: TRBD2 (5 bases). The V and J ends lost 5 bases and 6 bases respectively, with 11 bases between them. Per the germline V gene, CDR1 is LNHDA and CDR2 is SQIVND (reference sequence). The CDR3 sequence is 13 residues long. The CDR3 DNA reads TGTGCCAGTAGTCCCAGGACTGTCAATGAGCAGTTCTTC. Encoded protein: CASSPRTVNEQFF.

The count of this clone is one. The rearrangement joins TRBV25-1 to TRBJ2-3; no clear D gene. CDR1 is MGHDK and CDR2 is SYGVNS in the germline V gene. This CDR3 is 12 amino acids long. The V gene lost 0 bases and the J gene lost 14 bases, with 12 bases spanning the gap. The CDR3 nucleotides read TGTGCCAGCAGTGAATACAAATGGAAAGTGTATTTT. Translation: CASSEYKWKVYF. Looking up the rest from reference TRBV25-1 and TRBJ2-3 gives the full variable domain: EADIYQTPRYLVIGTGKKITLECSQTMGHDKMYWYQQDPGMELHLIHYSYGVNSTEKGDLSSESTVSRIRTEHFPLTLESARPSHTSQYLCASSEYKWKVYFGPGTRLTVL.

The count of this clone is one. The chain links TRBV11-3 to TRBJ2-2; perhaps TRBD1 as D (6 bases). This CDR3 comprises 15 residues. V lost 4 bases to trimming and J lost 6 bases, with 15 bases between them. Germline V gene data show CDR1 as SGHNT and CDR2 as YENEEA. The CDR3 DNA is TGTGCCAGCAGCTCCGGAGGAACAGGGCCCGGGGAGCTGTTTTTT. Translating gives CASSSGGTGPGELFF. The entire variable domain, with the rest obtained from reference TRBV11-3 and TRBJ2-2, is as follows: EAGVVQSPRYKIIEKKQPVAFWCNPISGHNTLYWYLQNLGQGPELLIRYENEEAVDDSQLPKDRFSAERLKGVDSTLKIQPAELGDSAVYLCASSSGGTGPGELFFGEGSRLTVL.

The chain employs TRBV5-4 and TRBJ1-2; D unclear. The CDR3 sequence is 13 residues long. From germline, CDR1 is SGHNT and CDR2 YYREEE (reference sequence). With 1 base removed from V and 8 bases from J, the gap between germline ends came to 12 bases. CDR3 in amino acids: CASSLLMTRGYTF. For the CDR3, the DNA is TGTGCCAGCAGCTTGCTCATGACACGCGGCTACACCTTC.

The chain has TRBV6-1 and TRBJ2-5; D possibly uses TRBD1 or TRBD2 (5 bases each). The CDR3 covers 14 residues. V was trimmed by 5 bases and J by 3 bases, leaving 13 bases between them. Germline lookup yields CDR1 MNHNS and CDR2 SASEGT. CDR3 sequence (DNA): TGTGCCAGCAGTTCGTGGGGGTCCAAAGAGACCCAGTACTTC. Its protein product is CASSSWGSKETQYF.

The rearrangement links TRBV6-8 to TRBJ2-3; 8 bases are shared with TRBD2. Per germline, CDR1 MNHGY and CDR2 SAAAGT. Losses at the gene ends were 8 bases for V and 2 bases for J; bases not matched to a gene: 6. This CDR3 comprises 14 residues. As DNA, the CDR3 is TGTGCCAGCGGCCTAGCGGGCGACACAGATACGCAGTATTTT. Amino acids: CASGLAGDTDTQYF.

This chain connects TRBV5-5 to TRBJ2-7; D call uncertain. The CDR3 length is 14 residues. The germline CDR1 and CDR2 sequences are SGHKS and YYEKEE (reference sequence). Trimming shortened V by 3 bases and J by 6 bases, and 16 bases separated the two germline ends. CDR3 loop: CASSSGPWTIEQYF. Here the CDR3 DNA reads TGTGCCAGCAGCTCCGGGCCCTGGACCATCGAGCAGTACTTC.

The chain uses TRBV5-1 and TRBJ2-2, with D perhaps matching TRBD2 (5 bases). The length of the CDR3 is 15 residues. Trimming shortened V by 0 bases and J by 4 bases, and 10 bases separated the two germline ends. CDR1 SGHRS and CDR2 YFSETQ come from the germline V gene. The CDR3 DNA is TGCGCCAGCAGCTTGGGGCAGGCGGGCACCGGGGAGCTGTTTTTT. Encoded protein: CASSLGQAGTGELFF.

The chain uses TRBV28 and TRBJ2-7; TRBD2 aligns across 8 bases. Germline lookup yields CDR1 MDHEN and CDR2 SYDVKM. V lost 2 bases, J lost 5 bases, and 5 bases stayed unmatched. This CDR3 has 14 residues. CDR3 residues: CASSLLGLVHEQYF. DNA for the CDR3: TGTGCCAGCAGTTTACTGGGACTAGTACACGAGCAGTACTTC.

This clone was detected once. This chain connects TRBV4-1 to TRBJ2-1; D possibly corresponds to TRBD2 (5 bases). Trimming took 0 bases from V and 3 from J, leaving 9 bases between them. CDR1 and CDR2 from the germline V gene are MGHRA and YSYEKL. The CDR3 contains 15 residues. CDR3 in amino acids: CASSQDGGYYNEQFF. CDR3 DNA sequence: TGCGCCAGCAGCCAAGATGGCGGGTACTACAATGAGCAGTTCTTC.

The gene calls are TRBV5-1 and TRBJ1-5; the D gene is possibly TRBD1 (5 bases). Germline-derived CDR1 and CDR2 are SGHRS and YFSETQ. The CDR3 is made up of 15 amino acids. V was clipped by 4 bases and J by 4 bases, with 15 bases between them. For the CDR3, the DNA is TGCGCCAGCAGCCCCGGAGAGGGACGGAATCAGCCCCAGCATTTT. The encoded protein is CASSPGEGRNQPQHF.

The CDR3 loop is CAWSPFVGARGMGANEKLFF. The DNA for the CDR3 is TGTGCCTGGAGTCCCTTTGTTGGTGCCAGGGGAATGGGGGCTAATGAAAAACTGTTTTTT. The chain carries TRBV30 and TRBJ1-4; D perhaps matches TRBD1 (6 bases). The germline CDR1 and CDR2 sequences are GTSNPN and SVGIG (reference sequence). The CDR3 consists of 20 residues. V dropped 2 bases and J dropped 3 bases, with 28 bases sitting between them.

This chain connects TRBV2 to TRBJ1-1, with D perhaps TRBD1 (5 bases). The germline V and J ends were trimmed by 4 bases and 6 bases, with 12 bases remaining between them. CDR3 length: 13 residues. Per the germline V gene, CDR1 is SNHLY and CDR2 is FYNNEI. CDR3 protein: CASSAPGGPEAFF. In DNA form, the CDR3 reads TGTGCCAGCAGTGCCCCGGGGGGACCTGAAGCTTTCTTT. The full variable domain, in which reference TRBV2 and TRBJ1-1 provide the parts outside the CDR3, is EPEVTQTPSHQVTQMGQEVILRCVPISNHLYFYWYRQILGQKVEFLVSFYNNEISEKSEIFDDQFSVERPDGSNFTLKIRSTKLEDSAMYFCASSAPGGPEAFFGQGTRLTVV.